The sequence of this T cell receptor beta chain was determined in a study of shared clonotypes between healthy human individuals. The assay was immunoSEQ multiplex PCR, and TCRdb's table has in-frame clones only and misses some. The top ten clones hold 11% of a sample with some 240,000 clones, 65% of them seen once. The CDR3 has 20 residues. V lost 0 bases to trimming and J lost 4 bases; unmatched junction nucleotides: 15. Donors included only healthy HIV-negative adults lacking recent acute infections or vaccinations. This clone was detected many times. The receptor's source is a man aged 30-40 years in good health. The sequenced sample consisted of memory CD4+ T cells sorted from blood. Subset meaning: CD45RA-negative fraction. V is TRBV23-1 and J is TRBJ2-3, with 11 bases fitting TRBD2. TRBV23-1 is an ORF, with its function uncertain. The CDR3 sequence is CASSQSGLAGGKGHADTQYF. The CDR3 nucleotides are TGCGCCAGCAGTCAATCGGGCCTAGCGGGAGGTAAGGGCCATGCAGATACGCAGTATTTT.